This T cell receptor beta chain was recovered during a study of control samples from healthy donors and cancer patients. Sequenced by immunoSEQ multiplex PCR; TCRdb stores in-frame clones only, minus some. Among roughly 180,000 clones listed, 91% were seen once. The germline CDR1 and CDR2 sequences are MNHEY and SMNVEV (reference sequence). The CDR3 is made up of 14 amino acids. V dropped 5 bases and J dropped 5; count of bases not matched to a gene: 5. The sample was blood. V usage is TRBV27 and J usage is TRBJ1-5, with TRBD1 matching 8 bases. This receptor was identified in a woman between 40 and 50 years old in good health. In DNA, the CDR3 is TGTGCCAGCAGTGCGGACAGGGTTTATCAGCCCCAGCATTTT. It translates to CASSADRVYQPQHF.